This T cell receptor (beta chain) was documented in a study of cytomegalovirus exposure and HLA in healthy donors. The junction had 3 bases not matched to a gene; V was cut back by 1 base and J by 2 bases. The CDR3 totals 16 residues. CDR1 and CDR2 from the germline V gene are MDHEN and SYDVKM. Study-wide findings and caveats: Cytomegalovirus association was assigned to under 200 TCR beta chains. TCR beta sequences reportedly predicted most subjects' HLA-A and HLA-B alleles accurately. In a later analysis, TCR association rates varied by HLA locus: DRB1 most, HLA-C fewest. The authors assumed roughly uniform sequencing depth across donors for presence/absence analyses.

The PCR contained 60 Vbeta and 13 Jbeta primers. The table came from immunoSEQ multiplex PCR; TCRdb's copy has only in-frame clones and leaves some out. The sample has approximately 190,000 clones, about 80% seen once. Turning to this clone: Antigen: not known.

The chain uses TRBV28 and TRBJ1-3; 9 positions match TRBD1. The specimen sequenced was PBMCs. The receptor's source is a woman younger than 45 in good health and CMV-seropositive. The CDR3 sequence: CASSLSGTGPGNTIYF. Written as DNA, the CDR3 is TGTGCCAGCAGTTTATCTGGGACAGGGCCTGGAAACACCATATATTTT.